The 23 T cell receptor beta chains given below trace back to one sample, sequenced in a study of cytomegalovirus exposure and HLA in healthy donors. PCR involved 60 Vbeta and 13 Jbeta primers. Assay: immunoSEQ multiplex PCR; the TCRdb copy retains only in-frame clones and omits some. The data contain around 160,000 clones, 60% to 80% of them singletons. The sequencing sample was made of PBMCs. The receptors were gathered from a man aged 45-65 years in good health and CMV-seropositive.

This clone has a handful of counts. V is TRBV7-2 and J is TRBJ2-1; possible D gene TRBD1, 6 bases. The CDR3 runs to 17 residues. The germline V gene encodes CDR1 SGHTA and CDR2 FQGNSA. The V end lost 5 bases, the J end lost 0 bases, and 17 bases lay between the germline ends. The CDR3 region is CASSEAGTPPSYNEQFF. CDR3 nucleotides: TGTGCCAGCAGCGAAGCCGGGACACCCCCCTCCTACAATGAGCAGTTCTTC.

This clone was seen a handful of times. The CDR3 coding sequence is TGTGCCAGCAGCCGAGGGGGAAATGAAAAACTGTTTTTT. Translated: CASSRGGNEKLFF. The chain employs TRBV5-6 and TRBJ1-4, with TRBD1 as a possible D gene (6 bases). The germline gives CDR1 SGHDT, CDR2 YYEEEE. This CDR3 spans 13 amino acids. V lost 4 bases and J lost 5, with 9 bases in between.

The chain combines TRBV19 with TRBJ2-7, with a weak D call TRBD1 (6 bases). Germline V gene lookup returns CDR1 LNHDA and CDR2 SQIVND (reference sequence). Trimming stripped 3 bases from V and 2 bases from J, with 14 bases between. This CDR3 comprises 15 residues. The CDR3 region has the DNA TGTGCCAGTAGTATTGGGCAGGGGCCCACCTACGAGCAGTACTTC. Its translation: CASSIGQGPTYEQYF.

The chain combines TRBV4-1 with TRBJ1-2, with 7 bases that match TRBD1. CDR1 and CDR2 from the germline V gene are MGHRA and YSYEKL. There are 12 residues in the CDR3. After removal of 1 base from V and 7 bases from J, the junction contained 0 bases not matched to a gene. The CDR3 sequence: CASSQGTGGYTF. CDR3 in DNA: TGCGCCAGCAGCCAAGGGACAGGTGGCTACACCTTC.

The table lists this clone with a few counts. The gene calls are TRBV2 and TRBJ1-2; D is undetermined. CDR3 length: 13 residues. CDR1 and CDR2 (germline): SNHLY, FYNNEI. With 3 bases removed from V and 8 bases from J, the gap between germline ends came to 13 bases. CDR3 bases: TGTGCCAGCAGTGACGGGTCAGTCAGCGGCTACACCTTC. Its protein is CASSDGSVSGYTF.

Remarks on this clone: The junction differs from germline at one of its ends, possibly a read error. DNA of the CDR3: TGTGCCAGCACCTTAATGGGGCACTCTGGGGCCAACGTCCTGACTTTC. It specifies CASTLMGHSGANVLTF. The chain links TRBV11-2 to TRBJ2-6, with D possibly TRBD1 on 5 matching bases. Germline V gene lookup returns CDR1 SGHAT and CDR2 FQNNGV. This CDR3 is built from 16 residues. Supplemented by reference TRBV11-2 and TRBJ2-6, the full variable domain reads EAGVAQSPRYKIIEKRQSVAFWCNPISGHATLYWYQQILGQGPKLLIQFQNNGVVDDSQLPKDRFSAERLKGVDSTLKIQPAKLEDSAVYLCASTLMGHSGANVLTFGAGSRLTVL.

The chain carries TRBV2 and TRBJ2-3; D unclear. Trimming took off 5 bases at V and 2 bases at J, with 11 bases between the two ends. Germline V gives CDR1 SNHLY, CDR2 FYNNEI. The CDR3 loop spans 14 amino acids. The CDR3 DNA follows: TGTGCCAGCAGTCGGCAGGATCCCACAGATACGCAGTATTTT. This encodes CASSRQDPTDTQYF.

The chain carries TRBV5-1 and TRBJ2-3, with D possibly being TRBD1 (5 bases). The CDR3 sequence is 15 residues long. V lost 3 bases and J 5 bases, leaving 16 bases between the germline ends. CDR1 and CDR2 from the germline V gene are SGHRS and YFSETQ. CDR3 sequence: CASSSGWRDIDTQYF. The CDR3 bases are TGCGCCAGCAGCTCAGGGTGGCGCGACATAGATACGCAGTATTTT.

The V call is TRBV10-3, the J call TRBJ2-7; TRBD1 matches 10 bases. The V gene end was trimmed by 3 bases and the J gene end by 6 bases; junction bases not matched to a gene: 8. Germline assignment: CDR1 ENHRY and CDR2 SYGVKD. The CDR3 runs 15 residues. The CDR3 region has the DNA TGTGCCATCAGTGACAACCGGGACAGGGGATCCGAGCAGTACTTC. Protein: CAISDNRDRGSEQYF.

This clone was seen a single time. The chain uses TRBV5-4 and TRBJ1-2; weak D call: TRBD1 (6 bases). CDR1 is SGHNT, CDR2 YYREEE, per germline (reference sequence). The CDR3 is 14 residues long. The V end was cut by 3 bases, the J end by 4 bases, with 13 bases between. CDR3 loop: CASSSGAASYGYTF. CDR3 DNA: TGTGCCAGCAGCTCAGGGGCCGCATCCTATGGCTACACCTTC.

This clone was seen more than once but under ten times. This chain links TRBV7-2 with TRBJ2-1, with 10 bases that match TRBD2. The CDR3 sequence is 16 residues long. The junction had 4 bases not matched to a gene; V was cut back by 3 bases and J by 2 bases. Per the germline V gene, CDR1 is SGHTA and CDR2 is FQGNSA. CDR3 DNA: TGTGCCAGCAGCTTCTTTAGCGGGGGGACCTACAATGAGCAGTTCTTC. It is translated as CASSFFSGGTYNEQFF.

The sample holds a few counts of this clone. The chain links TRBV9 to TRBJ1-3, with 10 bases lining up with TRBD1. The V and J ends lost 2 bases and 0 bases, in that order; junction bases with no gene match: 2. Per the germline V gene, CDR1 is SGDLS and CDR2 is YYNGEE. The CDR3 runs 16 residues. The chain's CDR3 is CASSVGTGVSGNTIYF. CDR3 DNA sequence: TGTGCCAGCAGCGTCGGGACAGGGGTCTCTGGAAACACCATATATTTT.

The DNA of the CDR3 is TGTGCCAGCAGCCTGTCCTCGGGGGAGACCCAGTACTTC. Protein product: CASSLSSGETQYF. This chain joins TRBV7-3 and TRBJ2-5; perhaps TRBD2 as D (5 bases). Germline CDR1 reads SGHTA; CDR2 reads FQGTGA. V lost 5 bases to trimming and J lost 5 bases, with 12 bases between them. The CDR3 extends over 13 amino acids.

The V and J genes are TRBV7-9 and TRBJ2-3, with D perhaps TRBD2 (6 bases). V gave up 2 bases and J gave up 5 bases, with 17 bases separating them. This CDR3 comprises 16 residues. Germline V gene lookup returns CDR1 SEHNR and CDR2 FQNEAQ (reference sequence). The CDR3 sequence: CASSLYPRPGEDTQYF. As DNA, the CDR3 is TGTGCCAGCAGCTTATACCCAAGGCCGGGGGAAGATACGCAGTATTTT.

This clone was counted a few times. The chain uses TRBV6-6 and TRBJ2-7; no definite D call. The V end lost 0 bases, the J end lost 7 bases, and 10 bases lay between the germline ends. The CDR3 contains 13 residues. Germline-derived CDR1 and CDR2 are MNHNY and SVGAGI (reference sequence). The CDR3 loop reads CASSYSKAGEQYF. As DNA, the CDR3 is TGTGCCAGCAGTTACTCGAAAGCCGGGGAGCAGTACTTC.

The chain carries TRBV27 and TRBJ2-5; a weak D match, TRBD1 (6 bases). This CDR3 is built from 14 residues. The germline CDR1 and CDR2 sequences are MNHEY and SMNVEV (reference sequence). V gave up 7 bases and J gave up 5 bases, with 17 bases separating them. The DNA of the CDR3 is TGTGCCAGCAATCCACAGGGTGTCCCGGAGACCCAGTACTTC. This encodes CASNPQGVPETQYF.

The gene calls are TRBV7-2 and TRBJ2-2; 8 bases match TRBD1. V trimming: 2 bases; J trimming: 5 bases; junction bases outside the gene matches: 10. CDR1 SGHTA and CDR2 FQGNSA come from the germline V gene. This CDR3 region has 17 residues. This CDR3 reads CASSLRPRDRPTGELFF. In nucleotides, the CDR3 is TGTGCCAGCAGCTTAAGACCCCGGGACAGGCCTACCGGGGAGCTGTTTTTT.

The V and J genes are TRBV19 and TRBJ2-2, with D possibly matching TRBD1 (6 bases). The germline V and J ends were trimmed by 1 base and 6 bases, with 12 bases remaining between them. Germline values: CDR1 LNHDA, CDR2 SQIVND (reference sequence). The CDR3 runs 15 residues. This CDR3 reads CASSIGQGMAGELFF. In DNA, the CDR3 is TGTGCCAGTAGTATAGGCCAGGGGATGGCCGGGGAGCTGTTTTTT.

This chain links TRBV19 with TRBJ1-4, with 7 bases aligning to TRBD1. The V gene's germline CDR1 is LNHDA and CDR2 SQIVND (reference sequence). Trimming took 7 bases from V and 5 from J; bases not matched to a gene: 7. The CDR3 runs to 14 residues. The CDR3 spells CASKDRQGNEKLFF. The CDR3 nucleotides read TGTGCCAGTAAAGATCGACAGGGCAATGAAAAACTGTTTTTT.

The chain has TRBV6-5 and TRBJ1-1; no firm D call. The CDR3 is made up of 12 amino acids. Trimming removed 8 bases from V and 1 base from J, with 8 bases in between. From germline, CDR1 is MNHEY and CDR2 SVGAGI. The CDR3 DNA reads TGTGCCAGCGGTGGGCGGAACACTGAAGCTTTCTTT. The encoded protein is CASGGRNTEAFF.

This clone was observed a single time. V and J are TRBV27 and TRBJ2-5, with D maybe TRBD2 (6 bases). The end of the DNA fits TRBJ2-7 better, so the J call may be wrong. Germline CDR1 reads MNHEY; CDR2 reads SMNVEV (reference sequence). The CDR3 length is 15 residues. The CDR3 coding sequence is TGTGCCAGCAGTCCTCTCGGGACTTTTTCCTACGAGCAGTACTTC. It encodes CASSPLGTFSYEQYF.

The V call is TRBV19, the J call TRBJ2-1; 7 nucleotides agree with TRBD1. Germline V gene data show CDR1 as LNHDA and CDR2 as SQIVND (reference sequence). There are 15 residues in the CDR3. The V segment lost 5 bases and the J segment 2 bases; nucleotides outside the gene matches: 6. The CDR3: CASSSRDRPYNEQFF. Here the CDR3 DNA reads TGTGCCAGTAGTTCCCGGGACAGACCCTACAATGAGCAGTTCTTC.

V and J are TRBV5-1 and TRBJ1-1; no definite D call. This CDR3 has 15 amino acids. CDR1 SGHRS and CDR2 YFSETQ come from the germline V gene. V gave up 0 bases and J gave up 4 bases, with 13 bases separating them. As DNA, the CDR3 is TGCGCCAGCAGCTTGGCCAACAGACTAGGCACTGAAGCTTTCTTT. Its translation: CASSLANRLGTEAFF. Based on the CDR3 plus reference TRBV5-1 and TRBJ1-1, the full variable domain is KAGVTQTPRYLIKTRGQQVTLSCSPISGHRSVSWYQQTPGQGLQFLFEYFSETQRNKGNFPGRFSGRQFSNSRSEMNVSTLELGDSALYLCASSLANRLGTEAFFGQGTRLTVV.